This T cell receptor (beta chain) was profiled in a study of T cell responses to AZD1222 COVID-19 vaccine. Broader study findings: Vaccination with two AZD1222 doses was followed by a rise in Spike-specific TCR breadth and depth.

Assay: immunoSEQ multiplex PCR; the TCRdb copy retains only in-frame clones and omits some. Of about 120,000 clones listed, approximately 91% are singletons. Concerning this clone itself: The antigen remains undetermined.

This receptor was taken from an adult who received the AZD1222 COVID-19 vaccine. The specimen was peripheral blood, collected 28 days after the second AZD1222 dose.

The CDR3 DNA follows: TGCGCCAGCAGCACCATTCCGGGACAGGGACAAGAGCAGTACTTC. Protein sequence: CASSTIPGQGQEQYF. V and J are TRBV5-1 and TRBJ2-7; 9 bases are a match to TRBD1. This CDR3 has 15 amino acids. The V gene end was trimmed by 4 bases and the J gene end by 7 bases; junction bases not matched to a gene: 12. CDR1 and CDR2 (germline): SGHRS, YFSETQ. Together with reference TRBV5-1 and TRBJ2-7, the CDR3 gives the full variable domain: KAGVTQTPRYLIKTRGQQVTLSCSPISGHRSVSWYQQTPGQGLQFLFEYFSETQRNKGNFPGRFSGRQFSNSRSEMNVSTLELGDSALYLCASSTIPGQGQEQYFGPGTRLTVT.